The clone carrying this T cell receptor (beta chain) was found a few times. The antigen is undetermined. CDR1 and CDR2 (germline): SQVTM, ANQGSEA. The CDR3 is 12 residues long. With 6 bases removed from V and 3 bases from J, the gap between germline ends came to 9 bases. The sample is drawn from a study of beta chain features in type 1 diabetes. Study information: Sorted cells, some 110,000,000 in number, were examined across all samples. Study results and limitations: A potential PCR bias toward shorter templates would be equal in patient and control samples. HLA influence on TCRB rearrangement stayed unresolved here.

cDNA synthesis used the whole RNA isolate, giving expressed TCRB sequences. The table came from immunoSEQ multiplex PCR; TCRdb's copy has only in-frame clones and leaves some out. The sample shows hundreds of thousands of clones, about 16% of them seen only once. The specimen sequenced was naive CD4+ T cells from blood. The chain joins TRBV29-1 to TRBJ2-1; D is undetermined. The receptor was isolated from a man younger than 35 in good health. In DNA form, the CDR3 reads TGCAGCGTGGCTAGGAGCTACAATGAGCAGTTCTTC. It codes for CSVARSYNEQFF.